The 8 T cell receptor beta chains presented below share a single source sample, sequenced in a study of T-cell reconstitution after alpha-beta-depleted transplantation in children (dated by TCRdb to the mid-2010s). The library came from PCR. The reads were generated on an Illumina HiSeq 2500. TCR libraries were prepared with molecular barcoding, using unique molecular identifiers to normalize TCRbeta repertoire quantification. Clones were called with MiXCR by TCRdb after fastp trimmed the public reads at Q25, and only in-frame beta chains were retained. Each record represents a unique CDR3 protein, reported with the most common genes and DNA among its rows. The table for this sample lists hundreds of thousands of distinct CDR3 sequences; around 12% of them were counted only once. Around 6% of the sample rests with the top ten. Sequencing used PBMCs from the stem cell graft donor, obtained from the stem cell graft. These receptor sequences come from a human donor who donated a stem cell graft to a child with combined immunodeficiency.

This clonotype was recorded many times. The chain carries TRBV12-3 or TRBV12-4 and TRBJ2-1, with 10 bases that match TRBD2. With V trimmed by 8 bases and J by 6 bases, 13 bases remained unmatched. The CDR3 is made up of 16 amino acids. CDR3 DNA: TGTGCCAGCGCCCGGGCGGGCCTAGCGGGAGTCAATGAGCAGTTCTTC. Protein sequence: CASARAGLAGVNEQFF.

This clonotype has ten or more counts. The chain uses TRBV6-1 and TRBJ2-7, with unresolved D. Germline V gene data show CDR1 as MNHNS and CDR2 as SASEGT. Trimming took off 1 base at V and 2 bases at J, with 15 bases between the two ends. CDR3 length: 16 amino acids. The CDR3 sequence: CASSEDVGAPTYEQYF. CDR3 sequence (DNA): TGTGCCAGCAGTGAAGATGTCGGCGCGCCTACCTACGAGCAGTACTTC.

This clonotype was counted between two and nine times. A read error may account for a junction end that differs from germline. The chain couples TRBV11-2 to TRBJ1-3, with 9 bases lining up with TRBD1. CDR3 length: 20 amino acids. Germline-derived CDR1 and CDR2 are SGHAT and FQNNGV. CDR3 sequence reads: CASTLIPGTGRYNSGNTIYF. The CDR3 bases are TGTGCCAGCACCTTAATCCCCGGGACAGGGCGCTACAACTCTGGAAACACCATATATTTT.

The sample holds a few counts of this clonotype. The V and J genes are TRBV7-2 and TRBJ2-3; D is ambiguous. Trimming shortened V by 3 bases and J by 1 base, and 11 bases separated the two germline ends. CDR1 and CDR2 from the germline V gene are SGHTA and FQGNSA. This CDR3 contains 15 residues. CDR3 sequence: CASSLTGMGTDTQYF. In DNA, the CDR3 is TGTGCCAGCAGCTTGACCGGTATGGGCACAGATACGCAGTATTTT.

CDR3 region: CASSLSGSLAYNEQFF. DNA of the CDR3: TGTGCCAGCAGCTTGTCAGGGTCCTTAGCCTACAATGAGCAGTTCTTC. The chain uses TRBV11-3 and TRBJ2-1, with D perhaps matching TRBD1 (5 bases). The V and J ends lost 3 bases and 2 bases respectively, with 14 bases between them. CDR3 size: 16 residues. Germline assignment: CDR1 SGHNT and CDR2 YENEEA.

The sample holds a few counts of this clonotype. The chain is built from TRBV20-1 and TRBJ2-7; 8 bases are a match to TRBD2. This CDR3 is 18 amino acids long. V shed 3 bases and J 0 bases; nucleotides not matched to a gene: 16. Germline CDR1 reads DFQATT; CDR2 reads SNEGSKA (reference sequence). The CDR3, as DNA: TGCAGTGCTAGTGCTAGCGGGTTCCAGGGTAGGAGCTCCTACGAGCAGTACTTC. Translating gives CSASASGFQGRSSYEQYF.

The V call is TRBV7-2, the J call TRBJ2-2; 8 bases line up with TRBD2. From germline, CDR1 is SGHTA and CDR2 FQGNSA. The CDR3 has 17 residues. V shed 3 bases and J 3 bases; nucleotides not matched to a gene: 9. CDR3: CASSFGRGGQDTGELFF. The CDR3 DNA sequence: TGTGCCAGCAGCTTTGGTCGGGGGGGCCAGGACACCGGGGAGCTGTTTTTT. The variable domain in full, completed from reference TRBV7-2 and TRBJ2-2, reads GAGVSQSPSNKVTEKGKDVELRCDPISGHTALYWYRQSLGQGLEFLIYFQGNSAPDKSGLPSDRFSAERTGGSVSTLTIQRTQQEDSAVYLCASSFGRGGQDTGELFFGEGSRLTVL.

A few counts support this clonotype. The V call is TRBV12-3 or TRBV12-4, the J call TRBJ2-7; the D gene is possibly TRBD2 (5 bases). The CDR3 runs 14 residues. Trimming removed 3 bases from V and 0 bases from J, with 9 bases in between. In DNA form, the CDR3 reads TGTGCCAGCAGTTTCGCCGCGGGCTCCTACGAGCAGTACTTC. It translates to CASSFAAGSYEQYF.